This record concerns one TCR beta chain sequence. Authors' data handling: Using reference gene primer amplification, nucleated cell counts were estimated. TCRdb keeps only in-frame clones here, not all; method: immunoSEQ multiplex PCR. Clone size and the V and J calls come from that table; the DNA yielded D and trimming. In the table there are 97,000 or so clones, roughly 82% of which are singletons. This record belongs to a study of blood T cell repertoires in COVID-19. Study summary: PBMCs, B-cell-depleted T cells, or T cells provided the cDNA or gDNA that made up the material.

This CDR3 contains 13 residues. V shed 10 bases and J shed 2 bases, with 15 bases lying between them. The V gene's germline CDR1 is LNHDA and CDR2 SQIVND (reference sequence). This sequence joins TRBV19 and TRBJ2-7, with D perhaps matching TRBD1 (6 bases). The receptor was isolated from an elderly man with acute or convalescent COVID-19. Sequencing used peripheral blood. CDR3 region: CATLRTDPYEQYF. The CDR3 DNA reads TGTGCCACCCTGCGGACAGACCCCTACGAGCAGTACTTC.